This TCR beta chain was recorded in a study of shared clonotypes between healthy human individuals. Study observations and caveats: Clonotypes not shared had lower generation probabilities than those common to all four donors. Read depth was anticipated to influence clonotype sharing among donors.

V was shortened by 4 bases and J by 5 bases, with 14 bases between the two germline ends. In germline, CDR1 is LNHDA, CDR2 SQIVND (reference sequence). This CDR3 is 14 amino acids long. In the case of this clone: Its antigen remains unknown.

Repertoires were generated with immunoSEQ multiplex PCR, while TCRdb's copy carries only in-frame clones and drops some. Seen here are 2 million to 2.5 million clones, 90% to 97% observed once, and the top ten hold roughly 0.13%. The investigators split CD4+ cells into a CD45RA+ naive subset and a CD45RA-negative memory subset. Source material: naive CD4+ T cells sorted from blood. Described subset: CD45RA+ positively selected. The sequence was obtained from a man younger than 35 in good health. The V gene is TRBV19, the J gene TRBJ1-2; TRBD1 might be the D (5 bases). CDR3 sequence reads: CASSTPGTYYGYTF. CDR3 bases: TGTGCCAGTAGTACGCCAGGGACTTATTATGGCTACACCTTC.